This TCR beta chain appears in the sequencing data of a study of T cell responses to AZD1222 COVID-19 vaccine. The study's findings and limits: Only after the peak T cell response were repertoires sampled. AZD1222 recipients seropositive at baseline numbered only six. The sample set comprised mostly white British donors with more females, and clonal diversity was possibly underestimated.

Germline V gene sequence: CDR1 MNHEY, CDR2 SVGAGI. The CDR3 runs to 15 residues. Trimming removed 6 bases from V and 0 bases from J, with 12 bases in between. Comment on this clone: Antigen specificity is unknown.

Sequencing used immunoSEQ multiplex PCR; TCRdb keeps in-frame clones, though not all of them. This table has about 130,000 clones, around 85% appearing once. The chain couples TRBV6-5 to TRBJ1-5, with D possibly being TRBD1 (5 bases). This clonotype originated in an adult who received the MenACWY meningococcal vaccine as a control. Sequencing was performed on peripheral blood, taken 28 days after the second dose of the MenACWY control vaccine. CDR3 region: CASSPRDYSNQPQHF. CDR3 in DNA: TGTGCCAGCAGCCCAAGGGACTATAGCAATCAGCCCCAGCATTTT.